Listed below are T cell receptor beta chains from one sample, sequenced in a study of shared clonotypes between healthy human individuals. Using immunoSEQ multiplex PCR, the repertoire was profiled, and TCRdb retains in-frame clones only, with some absent. The table shows more than 400,000 clones, with roughly 80% occurring only once. Material: PBMCs. The receptors were sampled from a woman aged 40 to 49 in good health. Some clones in this sample may be carry-over from other donors' samples. Each CDR3 is given with its conserved first and last residue. D genes are given only for firm matches. Clone size is stated in some rows and not others, as once, few, many or a class when expanded.

j_call clone_size v_call d_call cdr3_nt cdr3_aa
TRBJ2-3 . TRBV11-2 . TGTGCCAGCAGCCTTGGAGTGTCGGCAGATACGCAGTATTTT CASSLGVSADTQYF
TRBJ1-5 . TRBV7-2 TRBD1 TGTGCCAGCAGCTTGGACAGGGTGGGCAATCAGCCCCAGCATTTT CASSLDRVGNQPQHF
TRBJ2-7 . TRBV7-2 . TGTGCCAGCAGCTTACGAGGCCCCCTAGAGCAGTACTTC CASSLRGPLEQYF
TRBJ1-2 . TRBV19 . . CASSPGTGAFGAGYTF
TRBJ1-5 . TRBV28 . TGTGCCAGCAGTTTTGGGCAGCAAAATCAGCCCCAGCATTTT CASSFGQQNQPQHF
TRBJ2-7 . TRBV10-3 . TGTGCCATCAGTGCGACAGCCTACGAGCAGTACTTC CAISATAYEQYF
TRBJ2-7 once TRBV6-5 . TGTGCCAGCAGTTCAGTCCCCGTGAGCTACGAGCAGTACTTC CASSSVPVSYEQYF
TRBJ2-7 . TRBV6-1 TRBD2 TGTGCCAGCAGTGAAGAACCTAGCGGGGATTTCTACGAGCAGTACTTC CASSEEPSGDFYEQYF
TRBJ2-2 . TRBV7-3 TRBD1 TGTGCCAGCAGTTACTCCGGGACAGCTAGTACCGGGGAGCTGTTTTTT CASSYSGTASTGELFF
TRBJ1-1 many TRBV4-3 . TGCGCCAGCAGCCAAGATAATTCGGCAGGCCTCACGGGAGGGACTGAAGCTTTCTTT CASSQDNSAGLTGGTEAFF
TRBJ1-1 . TRBV30 . TGTGCCTGGAGCGTCGGAAACCCAGGGAACACTGAAGCTTTCTTT CAWSVGNPGNTEAFF
TRBJ2-3 . TRBV18 . TGTGCCAGCTCACCTCGACAGGTCTCTAGCACAGATACGCAGTATTTT CASSPRQVSSTDTQYF
TRBJ2-1 . TRBV28 TRBD2 TGTGCCAGCAGACAACTAGCGGGAGGGCTTTACAATGAGCAGTTCTTC CASRQLAGGLYNEQFF
TRBJ2-2 . TRBV30 . TGTGCCTGGAGTGTAGCCGTTGACACCGGGGAGCTGTTTTTT CAWSVAVDTGELFF
TRBJ1-1 . TRBV2 . TGTGCCAGCGGCAGACAACAAAGGTACACTGAAGCTTTCTTT CASGRQQRYTEAFF
TRBJ2-7 . TRBV5-6 . TGTGCCAGCAGCTTGGCGGCCACGCGTGAGCAGTACTTC CASSLAATREQYF
TRBJ2-5 . TRBV19 TRBD2 TGTGCCAGTAGTCCCTGGACTAGCGGGAGGGCTCAAGAGACCCAGTACTTC CASSPWTSGRAQETQYF
TRBJ2-7 . TRBV20-1 . TGCAGTGCTGAGAGATATAACGAGCAGTACTTC CSAERYNEQYF
TRBJ2-1 . TRBV5-6 TRBD1 TGTGCCAGCAGGACCCGGGACAGACTTAACAATGAGCAGTTCTTC CASRTRDRLNNEQFF
TRBJ2-5 . TRBV2 . TGTGCCAAAAAACAGGGCCCAGAGACCCAGTACTTC CAKKQGPETQYF
TRBJ1-2 . TRBV6-1 . TGTGCCAGCAGTTGGGGGTTGGACTATGGCTACACCTTC CASSWGLDYGYTF
TRBJ1-5 . TRBV28 . TGTGCCAGCAGTTTCGTCGGGAAGAATCAGCCCCAGCATTTT CASSFVGKNQPQHF
TRBJ2-7 . TRBV5-4 . TGTGCCAGCAGCTTTGGGCTAGCATGGTCCTACGAGCAGTACTTC CASSFGLAWSYEQYF
TRBJ2-7 . TRBV19 . TGTGCCAGTAGTTTCGGGGGCTCCTACGAGCAGTACTTC CASSFGGSYEQYF
TRBJ1-5 . TRBV28 . TGTGCCAGCAGTAAAAAGGTTGGTAATCAGCCCCAGCATTTT CASSKKVGNQPQHF
TRBJ1-5 . TRBV2 . TGTGCCAGCCGGGTCAGCAATCAGCCCCAGCATTTT CASRVSNQPQHF
TRBJ2-5 . TRBV27 TRBD1 TGTGCCAGCAGCCACGGACAGGGGGCCGAGACCCAGTACTTC CASSHGQGAETQYF
TRBJ1-2 few TRBV18 . TGTGCCAGCTCACCTCCCACGGGCCCGGACTATGGCTACACCTTC CASSPPTGPDYGYTF
TRBJ2-3 . TRBV5-1 . TGCGCCAGCAGCCCGCCAGGGACAGATACGCAGTATTTT CASSPPGTDTQYF
TRBJ2-7 once TRBV7-2 TRBD1 TGTGCCAGCAGCTTAGGGACAGGGCATACCTACGAGCAGTACTTC CASSLGTGHTYEQYF
TRBJ1-2 . TRBV7-9 TRBD1 TGTGCCAGCAGTTCGACAGGGCGAGGGGGGCTCTACGGCTACACCTTC CASSSTGRGGLYGYTF
TRBJ1-1 few TRBV6-5 TRBD1 TGTGCCAGCAGTAAAGGGGGCGCGAGTTTTACTGAAGCTTTCTTT CASSKGGASFTEAFF
TRBJ1-2 medium-sized TRBV6-1 . TGTGCCAGCAGTGGAGGAGGACAGTCTTTCTATGGCTACACCTTC CASSGGGQSFYGYTF
TRBJ2-7 . TRBV10-3 . TGTGCCATCAGTGGGCAGGTCTCGGCGAGCTCCTACGAGCAGTACTTC CAISGQVSASSYEQYF
TRBJ2-2 . TRBV7-3 TRBD2 TGTGCCAGCAGCTTCTCCGGGACTAGGAGGGGCGGGGAGCTGTTTTTT CASSFSGTRRGGELFF
TRBJ2-7 . TRBV11-3 . TGTGCCAGCAGCCCCGACAGGAACTCCTACGAGCAGTACTTC CASSPDRNSYEQYF
TRBJ2-5 . TRBV27 . TGTGCCAGCAGTTATAGCGGCCAAGAGACCCAGTACTTC CASSYSGQETQYF
TRBJ1-2 . TRBV7-2 . TGTGCCAGCAGCTTCGGGACGCGCTATGGCTACACCTTC CASSFGTRYGYTF
TRBJ2-7 . TRBV5-4 TRBD1 TGTGCCAGCAGCTTCCGGGACAGGGGGCAGGTCGAGCAGTACTTC CASSFRDRGQVEQYF
TRBJ1-2 . TRBV28 TRBD1 TGTGCCAGCAGCCGGGCCCGGGACAGGGTCTATGGCTACACCTTC CASSRARDRVYGYTF
TRBJ2-2 . TRBV30 TRBD2 TGTGCCTGGCGACTAGCGGGAACCACCGGGGAGCTGTTTTTT CAWRLAGTTGELFF
TRBJ2-7 . TRBV18 TRBD1 TGTGCCAGCTCCCGGGACAGGGGCTTGGTCGAGCAGTACTTC CASSRDRGLVEQYF
TRBJ2-7 once TRBV27 . TGTGCCAGCAGTAGGCTCCGGGACCCCGGATCCTACGAGCAGTACTTC CASSRLRDPGSYEQYF
TRBJ1-1 once TRBV2 TRBD1 TGTGCGTCCACCGGGAACAGGGGCACTGAAGCTTTCTTT CASTGNRGTEAFF
TRBJ2-1 many TRBV6-1 TRBD2 TGTGCCAGCAGTGAAGACTCCGGGACTAGTCATGAGCAGTTCTTC CASSEDSGTSHEQFF
TRBJ1-1 . TRBV27 TRBD1 TGTGCCAGCAGTCAAGGACAGGGGGTGAACACTGAAGCTTTCTTT CASSQGQGVNTEAFF
TRBJ1-3 few TRBV6-1 . TGTGCCAGCAGTGAAATGGGGGGCTCTGGAAACACCATATATTTT CASSEMGGSGNTIYF
TRBJ1-2 few TRBV7-2 . TGTGCCAGCAGCGGGGGCCCAAACCACTACACCTTC CASSGGPNHYTF
TRBJ2-1 few TRBV6-4 TRBD2 TGTGCCAGCAGTGCCCAAGCGGGAGCTATAAATGAGCAGTTCTTC CASSAQAGAINEQFF
TRBJ1-1 once TRBV28 TRBD1 TGTGCCAGCAGGGACCTAGGGGGCTTAGGTGTAGGGAACACTGAAGCTTTCTTT CASRDLGGLGVGNTEAFF
TRBJ2-1 once TRBV29-1 TRBD2 TGCAGCTTGGGACTAGCGGGAGCTAGTGAGCAGTTCTTC CSLGLAGASEQFF
TRBJ2-1 . TRBV7-6 TRBD2 TGTGCCAGCAGCCCACTAGCGGGCTCTTCCTACAATGAGCAGTTCTTC CASSPLAGSSYNEQFF
TRBJ2-3 few TRBV4-2 TRBD2 TGTGCCAGCAGCCCGACCCGGGACTACAAAACAGATACGCAGTATTTT CASSPTRDYKTDTQYF
TRBJ2-5 . TRBV19 . TGTGCCAGTAGTTTTTCCCCTACACTAGAGACCCAGTACTTC CASSFSPTLETQYF
TRBJ2-1 . TRBV7-2 . TGTGCCAGCAGCTTAGCCCACAATGAGCAGTTCTTC CASSLAHNEQFF
TRBJ1-1 . TRBV18 . TGTGCCAGCTCGCCTGCGCCGACTGAAGCTTTCTTT CASSPAPTEAFF
TRBJ1-5 large TRBV28 . TGTGCCAGCAGTTTAGGCGGCGTGGGGGATCAGCCCCAGCATTTT CASSLGGVGDQPQHF
TRBJ1-4 few TRBV19 . TGTGCCAGTAGTCCGTTCCACACAACTAATGAAAAACTGTTTTTT CASSPFHTTNEKLFF
TRBJ2-7 . TRBV7-8 . TGTGCCAGCAGCTTATCTTACTACGAGCAGTACTTC CASSLSYYEQYF
TRBJ2-6 . TRBV27 . TGTGCCAGCAGCTCCAGATCTGGGGCCAACGTCCTGACTTTC CASSSRSGANVLTF